This T cell receptor beta chain was captured by sequencing in a study of T cells after yellow fever vaccination (dated by TCRdb to the late 2010s). Study-level background: Libraries from fractions with low cell numbers were prepared with the SMART-Seq v4 Ultra Low Input RNA kit. To track T-cell clones before and after primary and booster YFV17D yellow fever vaccination, bulk TCR alpha and beta repertoires were sequenced longitudinally. Two healthy male donors, one aged 18 to 30 and one aged 30 to 40 years, made up the cohort. Blood samples were taken at several timepoints before and after primary and secondary immunization, and bulk PBMC replicates and cell subsets were isolated. The full study reports these points: The study included only a couple of donors, which limits how far the findings can be generalized. Most clones expanded after primary vaccination were re-detected after the booster (about 95% of CD4 and about nine tenths of CD8), suggesting broad memory maintenance. A small share of clonotypes occurred in both CD4 and CD8 compartments, likely arising from convergent recombination. Because abundant contaminating clonotypes from the bulk population could be contained in FACS-sorted repertoires, computational filtering was required. The secondary T-cell response was weaker than the primary response but faster, peaking on day 5 instead of day 15.

Reading the label with the study, this specimen's treatment or condition is: live attenuated yellow fever vaccine strain. At each blood-draw timepoint, two biological replicates of bulk PBMCs were obtained. A standard Ficoll-Paque protocol was used to isolate PBMCs from peripheral blood. RNA was extracted with TriZol from bulk PBMCs, CD4 and CD8 fractions, and dextramer-positive and dextramer-negative fractions. TCRdb shows the sequencer as Illumina NovaSeq 6000. TCR cDNA was made using 5'RACE template switching, a step that added a universal primer site and unique molecular identifiers. Priming of cDNA synthesis was performed from both the TCR alpha and TCR beta constant segments. Two PCR steps were used to amplify libraries, with sample barcodes and sequencing adapters being added in the second step. Sequencing of the libraries was done on either Illumina HiSeq 2500 (2x100 bp) or NovaSeq (2x150 bp). The authors processed their data as follows. Reads were demultiplexed and collapsed into UMI consensus sequences with MIGEC, and V(D)J alignment was performed with MiXCR. Using edgeR on replicate PBMC samples, clonotypes were called vaccine-responding if FDR was below 0.01 and the log2 fold change was above 5 up to day 15. CD4 or CD8 identity was assigned to each bulk clonotype according to whether the clonotype was present at higher abundance in the sequenced CD4 repertoire or the sequenced CD8 repertoire. TCRdb reprocessed the public reads (quality trimming at Q25 with fastp, clone calling with MiXCR) and kept in-frame beta chains. Duplicate CDR3 protein sequences are folded into a single record with the most common DNA and genes. None of the V and J calls come from the authors' own analysis; TCRdb made them. In all, the sample holds fewer than 350,000 distinct CDR3 sequences, and more than 3% of those were seen once. Together, the top ten hold roughly a quarter of the sample.

The table lists this clonotype with many counts. What this receptor recognizes is not known. One base away there is no much larger clone; base qualities are not given. The sequencing here drew on PBMCs, taken on the day of the yellow fever booster vaccination. The origin of this receptor is a man between 18 and 29 years old who received the YFV17D yellow fever vaccine.

The bases read TGTGCCACTACGGGACAGGGGAACACTGAAGCTTTCTTT. This codes for CATTGQGNTEAFF. The V gene is TRBV19 and the J gene is TRBJ1-1; 9 junctional bases match TRBD1. The CDR1 and CDR2 encoded by the germline V gene (reference sequence) are LNHDA and SQIVND. The CDR3 sequence holds 13 residues, the cysteine and phenylalanine included. The sequence is cut down to CDR3 DNA, 39 bases in frame from base 1. Trimming removed 10 bases from V and 1 base from J; the gene matches leave 4 bases unexplained.